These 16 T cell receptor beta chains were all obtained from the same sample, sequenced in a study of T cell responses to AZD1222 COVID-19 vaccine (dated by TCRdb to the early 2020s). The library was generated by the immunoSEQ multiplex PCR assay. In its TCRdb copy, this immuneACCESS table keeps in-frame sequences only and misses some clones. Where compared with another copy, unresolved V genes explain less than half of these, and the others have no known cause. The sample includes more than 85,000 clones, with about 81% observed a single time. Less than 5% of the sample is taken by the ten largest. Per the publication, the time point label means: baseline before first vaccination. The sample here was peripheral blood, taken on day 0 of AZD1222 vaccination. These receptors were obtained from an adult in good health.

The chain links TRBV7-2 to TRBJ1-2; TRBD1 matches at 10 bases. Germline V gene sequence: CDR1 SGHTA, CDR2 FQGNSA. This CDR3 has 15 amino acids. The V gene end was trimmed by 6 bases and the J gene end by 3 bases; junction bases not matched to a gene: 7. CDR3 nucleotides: TGTGCCAGCAGACCCCCGGGACAGGGGTACTATGGCTACACCTTC. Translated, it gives CASRPPGQGYYGYTF.

The chain's CDR3 is CASIFGPSTDTQYF. The CDR3 DNA is TGTGCCAGCATTTTCGGACCGAGCACAGATACGCAGTATTTT. This chain connects TRBV2 to TRBJ2-3; D not certain. Germline assignment: CDR1 SNHLY and CDR2 FYNNEI. Trimming cost V 7 bases and J 0 bases, with 11 bases left between them. This CDR3 is 14 amino acids long.

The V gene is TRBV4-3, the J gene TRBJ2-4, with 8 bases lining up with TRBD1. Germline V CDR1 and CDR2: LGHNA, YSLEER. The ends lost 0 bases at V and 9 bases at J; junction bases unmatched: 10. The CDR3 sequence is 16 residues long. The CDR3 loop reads CASSQDRGRGPSIQYF. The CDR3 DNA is TGCGCCAGCAGCCAAGATCGGGGCAGGGGGCCGAGCATTCAGTACTTC.

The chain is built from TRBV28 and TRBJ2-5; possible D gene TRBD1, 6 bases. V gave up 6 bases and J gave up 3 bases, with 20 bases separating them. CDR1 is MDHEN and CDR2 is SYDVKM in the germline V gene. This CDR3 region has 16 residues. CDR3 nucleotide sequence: TGTGCCAGCAGCGACCTGGACAGATGGCGGAAAGAGACCCAGTACTTC. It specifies CASSDLDRWRKETQYF.

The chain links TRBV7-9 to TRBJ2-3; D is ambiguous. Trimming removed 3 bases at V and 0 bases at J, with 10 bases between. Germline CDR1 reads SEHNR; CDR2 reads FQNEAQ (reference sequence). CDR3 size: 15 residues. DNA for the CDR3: TGTGCCAGCAGCTTCCGGCATCCTAGCACAGATACGCAGTATTTT. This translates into CASSFRHPSTDTQYF.

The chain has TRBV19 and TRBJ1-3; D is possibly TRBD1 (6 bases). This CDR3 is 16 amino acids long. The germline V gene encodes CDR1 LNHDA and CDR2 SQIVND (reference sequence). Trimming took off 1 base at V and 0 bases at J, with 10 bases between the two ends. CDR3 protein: CASSIGGQTSGNTIYF. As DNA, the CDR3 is TGTGCCAGTAGTATAGGTGGACAGACCTCTGGAAACACCATATATTTT.

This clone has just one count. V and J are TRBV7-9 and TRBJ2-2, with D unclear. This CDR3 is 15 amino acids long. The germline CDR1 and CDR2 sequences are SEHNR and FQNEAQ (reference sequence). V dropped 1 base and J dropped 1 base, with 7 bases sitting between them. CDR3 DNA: TGTGCCAGCAGCTTAGTAAGACAGAACACCGGGGAGCTGTTTTTT. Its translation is CASSLVRQNTGELFF.

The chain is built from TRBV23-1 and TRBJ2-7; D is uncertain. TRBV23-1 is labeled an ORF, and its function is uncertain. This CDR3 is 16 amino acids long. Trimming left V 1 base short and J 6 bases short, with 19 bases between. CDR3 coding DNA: TGCGCCAGCAGTCAATACCATTACCGCGTCCAGTCCGAGCAGTACTTC. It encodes CASSQYHYRVQSEQYF.

The CDR3: CASSQGQGPPSEAFF. The CDR3 DNA reads TGTGCCAGCAGTCAAGGACAGGGCCCGCCTAGTGAAGCTTTCTTT. This chain uses TRBV28 with TRBJ1-1; TRBD1 matches at 8 bases. V gave up 5 bases and J gave up 7 bases; unmatched junction bases: 12. The CDR3 extends over 15 amino acids. Per the germline V gene, CDR1 is MDHEN and CDR2 is SYDVKM.

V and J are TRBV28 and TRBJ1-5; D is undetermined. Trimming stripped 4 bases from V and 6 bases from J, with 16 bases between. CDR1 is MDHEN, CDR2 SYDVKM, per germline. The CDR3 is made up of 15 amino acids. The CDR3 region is CASSWEAGRSQPQHF. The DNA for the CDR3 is TGTGCCAGCAGTTGGGAGGCAGGTCGAAGTCAGCCCCAGCATTTT.

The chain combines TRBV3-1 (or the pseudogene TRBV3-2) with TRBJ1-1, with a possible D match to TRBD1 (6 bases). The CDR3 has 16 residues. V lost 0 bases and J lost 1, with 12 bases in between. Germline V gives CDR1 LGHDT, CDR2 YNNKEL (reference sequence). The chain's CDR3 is CASSQDIGDTNTEAFF. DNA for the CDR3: TGTGCCAGCAGCCAAGATATTGGGGACACGAACACTGAAGCTTTCTTT.

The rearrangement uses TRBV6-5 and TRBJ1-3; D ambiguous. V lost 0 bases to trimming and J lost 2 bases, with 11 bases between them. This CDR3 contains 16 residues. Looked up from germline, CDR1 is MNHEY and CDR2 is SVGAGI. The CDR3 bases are TGTGCCAGCAGTTACTCTCGGACCGCTACTGGAAACACCATATATTTT. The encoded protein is CASSYSRTATGNTIYF.

The CDR3 coding sequence is TGCGCCAGCACTACCATGGGCGGGCCAGCGGGGGAGACCCAGTACTTC. This encodes CASTTMGGPAGETQYF. The chain links TRBV5-1 to TRBJ2-5; TRBD2 agrees at 7 bases. The CDR3 consists of 16 residues. Trimming removed 6 bases from V and 5 bases from J; junction bases left unmatched: 16. Per germline, CDR1 SGHRS and CDR2 YFSETQ.

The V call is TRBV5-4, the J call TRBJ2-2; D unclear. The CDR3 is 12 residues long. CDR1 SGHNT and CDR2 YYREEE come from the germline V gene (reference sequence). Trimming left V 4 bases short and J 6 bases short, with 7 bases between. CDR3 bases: TGTGCCAGCAGCCCCCTTTCCGGGGAGCTGTTTTTT. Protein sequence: CASSPLSGELFF.

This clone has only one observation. CDR3 amino acids: CASSQTGGLGKLFF. In DNA, the CDR3 is TGTGCCAGCAGTCAGACAGGGGGCCTGGGAAAACTGTTTTTT. The chain uses TRBV25-1 and TRBJ1-4, with 10 bases identical to TRBD1. Germline loops: CDR1 MGHDK, CDR2 SYGVNS. With 5 bases clipped from V and 10 bases from J, the junction kept 7 bases outside the gene matches. This CDR3 spans 14 amino acids.

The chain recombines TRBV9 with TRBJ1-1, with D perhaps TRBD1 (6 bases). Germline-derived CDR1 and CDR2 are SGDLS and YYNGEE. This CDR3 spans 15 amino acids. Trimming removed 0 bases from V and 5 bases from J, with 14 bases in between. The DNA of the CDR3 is TGTGCCAGCAGCGTAGGCAGTCAGGGGAATACTGAAGCTTTCTTT. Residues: CASSVGSQGNTEAFF.